The rows below give T cell receptor beta chains drawn from one sample of a study of blood T cells in healthy people across ages. TCRdb itself ran the 5' RACE reads through MiXCR, one entry per CDR3 protein. The sample yields around 520,000 distinct CDR3 sequences, 27% seen once. These data were also reused for a study on T cells of mothers and their children.

Sequencing was carried out using blood. Source of these receptors: a boy aged 2 to 10 in good health. CDR3s include the opening cysteine and the closing phenylalanine or tryptophan. The order of the fields is V gene, J gene, CDR3 protein.

>TRBV29-1|TRBJ2-2
CSVVVGHNTGELFF
>TRBV7-2|TRBJ2-5
CASSLARNQETQYF
>TRBV3-1|TRBJ2-5
CASSQDPGFAEQYF
>TRBV6-5|NA
CTSSAGTANNEQFF
>TRBV29-1|TRBJ2-7
CSVDDGNYEQYF
>TRBV25-1|TRBJ1-4
CASSETATTNEKLFF
>TRBV4-3|TRBJ2-3
CASSQRAYRGTDTQYF
>TRBV7-9|NA
CASGGGRRDYEQYF
>TRBV13|TRBJ1-2
CASSHRGTSRGGYTF
>TRBV6-2/TRBV6-3|TRBJ2-2
CASSYPRVPDTGELFF
>TRBV5-1|TRBJ2-2
CASREWDTGELFF
>TRBV12-3/TRBV12-4|TRBJ2-7
CASSLESPSQQSAYEQYF
>TRBV28|TRBJ2-3
CASTDLSGTSKDTQYF
>TRBV7-9|TRBJ1-2
CASSPPGPRPNYGYTF
>TRBV7-3|TRBJ2-3
CASSLGGQQDTQYF
>TRBV28|TRBJ2-5
CASSSLTYRGMQYF
>TRBV10-3|TRBJ1-2
CAIRPDSTGTSGYTF
>TRBV7-7|TRBJ2-2
CASSRDPGKWLSGELFF
>TRBV11-2|TRBJ1-1
CASTPGVGGVKAFF
>TRBV14|TRBJ2-1
CASSPTGGPGNEQFF
>TRBV11-2|TRBJ2-2
CASSSGDRYNSNTGELFF
>TRBV27|TRBJ1-1
CASSPPGLSSSNTEAFF